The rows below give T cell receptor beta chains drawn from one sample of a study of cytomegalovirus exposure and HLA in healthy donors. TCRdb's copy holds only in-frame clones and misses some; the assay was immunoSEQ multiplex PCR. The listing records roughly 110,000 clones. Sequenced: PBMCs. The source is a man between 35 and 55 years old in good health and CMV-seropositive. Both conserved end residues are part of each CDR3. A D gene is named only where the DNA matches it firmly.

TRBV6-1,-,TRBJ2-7,CASSAPFDRTPYEQYF,TGTGCCAGCAGTGCCCCATTTGACAGGACACCCTACGAGCAGTACTTC
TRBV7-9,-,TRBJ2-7,CASSSPIDRAYEQYF,TGTGCCAGCAGCTCACCGATTGACAGAGCCTACGAGCAGTACTTC
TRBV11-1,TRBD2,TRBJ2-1,CASSLAVTSGRILEQFF,TGTGCCAGCAGCTTAGCGGTTACTAGCGGGAGAATATTGGAGCAGTTCTTC
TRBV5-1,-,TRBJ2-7,CASSIEQGGYEQYF,TGCGCCAGCAGCATAGAACAGGGAGGGTACGAGCAGTACTTC
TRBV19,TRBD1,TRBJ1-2,CASSLNRQGKGYGYTF,TGTGCCAGTAGTCTGAACCGACAGGGAAAGGGCTATGGCTACACCTTC
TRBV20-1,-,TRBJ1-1,CSAATEEAFF,TGCAGTGCCGCGACAGAAGAAGCTTTCTTT
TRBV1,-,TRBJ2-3,CTSTPTSGSTDTQYF,TGCACCAGCACCCCGACTAGCGGGAGCACAGATACGCAGTATTTT
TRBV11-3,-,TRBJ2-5,CASSLDRETQYF,TGTGCCAGCAGCTTAGATCGAGAGACCCAGTACTTC
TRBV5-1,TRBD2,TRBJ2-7,CASSFTGTSGREYEQYF,TGCGCCAGCAGCTTCACCGGGACTAGCGGGAGAGAGTACGAGCAGTACTTC
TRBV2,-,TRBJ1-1,CASQLDSRNTEAFF,TGTGCCAGCCAATTAGACAGCCGGAACACTGAAGCTTTCTTT
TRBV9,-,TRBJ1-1,CASSAGVLNTEAFF,TGTGCCAGCAGCGCGGGGGTGCTGAACACTGAAGCTTTCTTT
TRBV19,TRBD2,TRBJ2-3,CASSRITGGRNTDTQYF,TGTGCCAGTAGTAGAATAACGGGAGGCAGAAACACAGATACGCAGTATTTT
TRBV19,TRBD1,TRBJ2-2,CASSSQGASTGELFF,TGTGCCAGTAGTTCGCAGGGGGCGTCCACCGGGGAGCTGTTTTTT
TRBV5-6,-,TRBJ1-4,CASSLTGGQLNEKLFF,TGTGCCAGCAGCCTCACTGGGGGACAACTTAATGAAAAACTGTTTTTT
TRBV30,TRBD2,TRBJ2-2,CTWSGGLAAGELFF,TGTACCTGGAGTGGAGGGCTAGCGGCCGGGGAGCTGTTTTTT
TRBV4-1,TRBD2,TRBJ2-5,CASSLREGQETQYF,TGCGCCAGCAGCCTTCGGGAGGGCCAAGAGACCCAGTACTTC
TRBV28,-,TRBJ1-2,CASSLLLREDGIKGGYTF,TGTGCCAGCAGTTTGCTCTTACGGGAAGACGGAATAAAGGGTGGCTACACCTTC
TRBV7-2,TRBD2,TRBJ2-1,CASSLAFVGAGDPEQQFF,TGTGCCAGCAGCTTAGCGTTTGTCGGGGCGGGAGACCCGGAGCAGCAGTTCTTC
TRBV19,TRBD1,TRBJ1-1,CASSNRGGTGGRTEAFF,TGTGCCAGTAGTAATCGTGGGGGGACAGGGGGAAGGACTGAAGCTTTCTTT
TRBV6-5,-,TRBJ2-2,CASSVTGSGGELFF,TGTGCCAGCAGTGTAACAGGGTCAGGCGGGGAGCTGTTTTTT
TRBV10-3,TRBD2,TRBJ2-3,CAISDWLAGSTDTQYF,TGTGCCATCAGTGATTGGCTAGCGGGAAGCACAGATACGCAGTATTTT
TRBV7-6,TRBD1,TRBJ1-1,CASSTQGGTEAFF,TGTGCCAGCAGTACCCAGGGGGGCACTGAAGCTTTCTTT
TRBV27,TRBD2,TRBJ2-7,CASSKPAGGPYEQYF,TGTGCCAGCAGTAAACCGGCGGGAGGGCCCTACGAGCAGTACTTC
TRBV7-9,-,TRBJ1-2,CASSPDGGDYTF,TGTGCCAGCAGCCCGGACGGAGGTGACTACACCTTC
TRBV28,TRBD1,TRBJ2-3,CASDGTGTDTQYF,TGTGCCAGCGATGGGACAGGTACGGATACGCAGTATTTT
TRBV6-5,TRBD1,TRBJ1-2,CASSYSSPTGPCGYTF,TGTGCCAGCAGTTACTCGAGTCCGACAGGGCCGTGTGGCTACACCTTC
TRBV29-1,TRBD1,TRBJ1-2,CSVASGTGTIGYTF,TGCAGCGTGGCTTCAGGGACAGGAACTATAGGCTACACCTTC
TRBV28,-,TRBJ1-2,CASSRGIYGYTF,TGTGCCAGCAGTAGGGGCATCTATGGCTACACCTTC
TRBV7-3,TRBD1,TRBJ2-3,CASSLTRTGTARDTQYF,TGTGCCAGCAGCTTAACGAGGACCGGGACAGCTCGGGATACGCAGTATTTT
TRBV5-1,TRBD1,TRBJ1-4,CASSMDRVNEKLFF,TGCGCCAGCAGCATGGACAGGGTTAACGAAAAACTGTTTTTT
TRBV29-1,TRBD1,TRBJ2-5,CSVVGTGGEETQYF,TGCAGCGTGGTCGGGACAGGGGGTGAAGAGACCCAGTACTTC
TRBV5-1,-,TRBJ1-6,CASSLGIKGSRSPLHF,TGCGCCAGCAGCTTGGGGATTAAGGGGTCAAGGTCACCCCTCCACTTT
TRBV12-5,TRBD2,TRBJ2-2,CASGFQAGVSTGELFF,TGTGCTAGTGGTTTCCAAGCGGGAGTAAGCACCGGGGAGCTGTTTTTT
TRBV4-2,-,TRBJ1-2,CASSQDHGTGEGYTF,TGTGCCAGCAGCCAAGATCACGGAACAGGAGAAGGCTACACCTTC
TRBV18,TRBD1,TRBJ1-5,CASSRGTESNQPQHF,TGTGCCAGCTCCCGGGGGACAGAGAGCAATCAGCCCCAGCATTTT
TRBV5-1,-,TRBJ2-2,CASSSPPPTANTGELFF,TGCGCCAGCAGCTCCCCTCCTCCTACCGCGAACACCGGGGAGCTGTTTTTT
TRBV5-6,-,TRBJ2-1,CASSLAGGNGNEQFF,TGTGCCAGCAGCTTGGCGGGGGGCAACGGCAATGAGCAGTTCTTC
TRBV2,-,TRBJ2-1,CASSLYNEQFF,TGTGCCTCTAGCCTCTACAATGAGCAGTTCTTC
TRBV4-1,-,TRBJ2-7,CASSQAPGQSKQYF,TGCGCCAGCAGCCAAGCGCCGGGACAAAGTAAGCAGTACTTC
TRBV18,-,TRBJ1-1,CASSLYRENTEAFF,TGTGCCAGCTCACTGTACAGGGAGAACACTGAAGCTTTCTTT